This TCR beta chain came from a study of cytomegalovirus exposure and HLA in healthy donors. Study-level results: Later, an analysis found that TCR clusters from the first cohort tended to co-occur in the 120 validation repertoires.

This CDR3 has 15 amino acids. V lost 4 bases, J lost 3 bases, and 8 bases stayed unmatched. CDR1 MNHEY and CDR2 SMNVEV come from the germline V gene (reference sequence). In regard to this clone: Its antigen is not identified.

Method: immunoSEQ multiplex PCR; TCRdb's copy keeps in-frame clones and lacks some. The top ten clones hold about 2% of a sample with some 210,000 clones, over 75% of them seen once. The V call is TRBV27, the J call TRBJ2-7; 8 bases are a match to TRBD1. The receptor was derived from a woman under 30 in good health and CMV-seropositive. Sequencing was done on a sample of PBMCs. DNA for the CDR3: TGTGCCAGCAGTTCTCACCGACAGGGGAACTACGAGCAGTACTTC. Translating gives CASSSHRQGNYEQYF.